The present entry profiles one T cell receptor beta chain with its context. The entry originates in a study of cytomegalovirus exposure and HLA in healthy donors. The CDR3 extends over 17 amino acids. Losses at the gene ends were 5 bases for V and 7 bases for J; bases not matched to a gene: 12. Germline lookup yields CDR1 MNHEY and CDR2 SMNVEV (reference sequence). The PCR was carried out with 60 Vbeta primers and 13 Jbeta primers. Assay: immunoSEQ multiplex PCR; the TCRdb copy retains only in-frame clones and omits some. The profile covers approximately 150,000 clones, with about four fifths appearing a single time and about 12% taken by the ten largest.

The rearrangement links TRBV27 to TRBJ2-1; 12 bases agree with TRBD2. The TCR comes from a woman aged 45 to 65 in good health and CMV-seronegative. The material sequenced was PBMCs. In nucleotides, the CDR3 is TGTGCCAGCAGTGCCAACCCTAGCGGGGGGGCCGAGAATGAGCAGTTCTTC. Translation: CASSANPSGGAENEQFF.